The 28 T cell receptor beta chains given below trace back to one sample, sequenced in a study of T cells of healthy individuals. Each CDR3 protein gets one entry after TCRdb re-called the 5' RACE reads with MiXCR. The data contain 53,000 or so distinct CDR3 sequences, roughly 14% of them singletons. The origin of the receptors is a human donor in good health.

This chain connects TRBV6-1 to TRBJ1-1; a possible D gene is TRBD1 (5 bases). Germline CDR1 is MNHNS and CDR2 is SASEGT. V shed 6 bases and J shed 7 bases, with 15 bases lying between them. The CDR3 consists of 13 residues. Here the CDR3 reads CASRLARGGEAFF. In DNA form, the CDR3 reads TGTGCCAGCAGGCTGGCGCGGGGCGGTGAAGCTTTCTTT.

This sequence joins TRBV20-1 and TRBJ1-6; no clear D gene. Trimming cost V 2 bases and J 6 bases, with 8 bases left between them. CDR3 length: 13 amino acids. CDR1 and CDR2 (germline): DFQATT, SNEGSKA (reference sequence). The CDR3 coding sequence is TGCAGTGCTAGATTAGGTGTTAATTCACCCCTCCACTTT. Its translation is CSARLGVNSPLHF.

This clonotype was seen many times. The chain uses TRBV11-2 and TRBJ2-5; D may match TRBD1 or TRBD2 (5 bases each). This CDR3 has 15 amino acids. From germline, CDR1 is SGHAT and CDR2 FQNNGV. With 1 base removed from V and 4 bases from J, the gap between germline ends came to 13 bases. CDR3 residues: CASSLAPGPGETQYF. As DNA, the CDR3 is TGTGCCAGCAGCTTAGCCCCGGGGCCTGGAGAGACCCAGTACTTC.

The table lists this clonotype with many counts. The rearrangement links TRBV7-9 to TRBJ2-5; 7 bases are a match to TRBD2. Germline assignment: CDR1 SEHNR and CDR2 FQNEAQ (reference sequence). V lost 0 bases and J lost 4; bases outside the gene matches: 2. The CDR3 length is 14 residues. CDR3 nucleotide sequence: TGTGCCAGCAGCTTAGCGGGAGGGCCAGAGACCCAGTACTTC. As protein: CASSLAGGPETQYF.

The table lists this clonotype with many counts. Here the CDR3 reads CSVVFLGANTGELFF. CDR3 DNA sequence: TGCAGCGTTGTGTTTTTGGGGGCCAACACCGGGGAGCTGTTTTTT. This chain links TRBV29-1 with TRBJ2-2; D is perhaps TRBD1 (6 bases). The CDR3 covers 15 residues. Germline assignment: CDR1 SQVTM and CDR2 ANQGSEA. Between the trimmed V and J ends, which lost 4 bases and 2 bases, there was a span of 14 bases.

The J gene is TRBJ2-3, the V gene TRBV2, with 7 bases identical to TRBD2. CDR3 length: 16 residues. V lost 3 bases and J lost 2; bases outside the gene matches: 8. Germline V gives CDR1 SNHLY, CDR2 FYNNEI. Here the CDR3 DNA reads TGTGCCAGCAGTGATCGGGTCGGGGGGAACACAGATACGCAGTATTTT. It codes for CASSDRVGGNTDTQYF.

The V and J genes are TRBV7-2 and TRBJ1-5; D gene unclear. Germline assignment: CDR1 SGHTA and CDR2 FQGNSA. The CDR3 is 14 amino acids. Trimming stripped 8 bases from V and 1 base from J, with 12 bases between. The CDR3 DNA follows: TGTGCCAGCCGAGCCGCGGGGAGCAATCAGCCCCAGCATTTT. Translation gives CASRAAGSNQPQHF.

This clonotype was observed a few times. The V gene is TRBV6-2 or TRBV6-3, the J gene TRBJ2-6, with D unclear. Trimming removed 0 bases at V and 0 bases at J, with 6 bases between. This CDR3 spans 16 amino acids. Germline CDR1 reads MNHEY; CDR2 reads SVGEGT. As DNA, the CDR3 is TGTGCCAGCAGTTACTCCCGCGACTCTGGGGCCAACGTCCTGACTTTC. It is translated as CASSYSRDSGANVLTF.

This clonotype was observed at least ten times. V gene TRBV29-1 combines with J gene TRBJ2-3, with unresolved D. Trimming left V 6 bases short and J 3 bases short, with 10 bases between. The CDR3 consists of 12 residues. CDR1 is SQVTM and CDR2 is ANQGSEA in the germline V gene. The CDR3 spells CSVDDGTDTQYF. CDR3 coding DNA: TGCAGCGTGGATGACGGTACAGATACGCAGTATTTT.

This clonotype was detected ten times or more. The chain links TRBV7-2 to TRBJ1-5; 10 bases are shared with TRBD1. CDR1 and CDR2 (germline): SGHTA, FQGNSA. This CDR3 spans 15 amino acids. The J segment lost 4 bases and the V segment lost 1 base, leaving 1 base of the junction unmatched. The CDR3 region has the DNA TGTGCCAGCAGCTTAGAGGGACAGGGGAATCAGCCCCAGCATTTT. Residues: CASSLEGQGNQPQHF.

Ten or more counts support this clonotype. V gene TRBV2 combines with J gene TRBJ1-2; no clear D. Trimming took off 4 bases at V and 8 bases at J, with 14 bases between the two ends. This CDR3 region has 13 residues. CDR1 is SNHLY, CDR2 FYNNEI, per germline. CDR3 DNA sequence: TGTGCCAGCAGTGCAGGTTATTTATACGGCTACACCTTC. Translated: CASSAGYLYGYTF.

The CDR3 protein is CASSISGGFQYF. The CDR3 bases are TGTGCCAGCAGCATTAGCGGGGGATTTCAGTACTTC. The chain links TRBV7-2 to TRBJ2-4, with 9 bases fitting TRBD2. V lost 5 bases and J lost 11; bases outside the gene matches: 4. The germline V gene has CDR1 SGHTA and CDR2 FQGNSA. The CDR3 loop spans 12 amino acids.

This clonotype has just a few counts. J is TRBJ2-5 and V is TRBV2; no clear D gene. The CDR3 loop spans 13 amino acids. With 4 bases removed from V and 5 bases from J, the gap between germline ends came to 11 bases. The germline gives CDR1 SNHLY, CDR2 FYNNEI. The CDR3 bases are TGTGCCAGCAGTGTGGGTAGTCCGGAGACCCAGTACTTC. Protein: CASSVGSPETQYF.

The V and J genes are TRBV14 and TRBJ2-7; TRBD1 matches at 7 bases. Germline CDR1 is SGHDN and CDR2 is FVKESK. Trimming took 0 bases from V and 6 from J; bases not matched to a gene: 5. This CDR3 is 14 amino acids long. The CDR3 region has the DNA TGTGCCAGCAGCCAAGAACTAGGGACAGTCGAGCAGTACTTC. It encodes CASSQELGTVEQYF.

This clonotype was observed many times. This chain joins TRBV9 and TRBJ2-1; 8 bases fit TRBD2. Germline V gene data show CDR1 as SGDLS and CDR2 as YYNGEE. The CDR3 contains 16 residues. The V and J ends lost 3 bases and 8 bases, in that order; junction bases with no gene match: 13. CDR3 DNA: TGTGCCAGCAGCGCGGATGACTGGCGGGGGGTCGATGAGCAGTTCTTC. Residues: CASSADDWRGVDEQFF.

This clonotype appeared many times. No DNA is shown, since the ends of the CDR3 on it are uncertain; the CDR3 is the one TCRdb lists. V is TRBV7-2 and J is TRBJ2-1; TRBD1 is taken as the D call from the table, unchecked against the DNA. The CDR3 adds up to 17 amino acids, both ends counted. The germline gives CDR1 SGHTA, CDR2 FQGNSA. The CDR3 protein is CASSLFLSGQGAWRQFF.

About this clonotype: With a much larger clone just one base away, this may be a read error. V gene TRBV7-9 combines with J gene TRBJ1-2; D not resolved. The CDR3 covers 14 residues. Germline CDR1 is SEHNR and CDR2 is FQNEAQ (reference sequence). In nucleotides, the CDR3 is TGTGCCAGCAGCTTAAACCGGGAGGTCGCAGGCTACAACTTC. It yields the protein CASSLNREVAGYNF.

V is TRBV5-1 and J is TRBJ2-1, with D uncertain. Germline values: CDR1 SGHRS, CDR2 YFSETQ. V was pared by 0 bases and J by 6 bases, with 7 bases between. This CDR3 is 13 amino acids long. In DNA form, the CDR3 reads TGCGCCAGCAGCTTGGGTCCGGGCAATGAGCAGTTCTTC. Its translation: CASSLGPGNEQFF.

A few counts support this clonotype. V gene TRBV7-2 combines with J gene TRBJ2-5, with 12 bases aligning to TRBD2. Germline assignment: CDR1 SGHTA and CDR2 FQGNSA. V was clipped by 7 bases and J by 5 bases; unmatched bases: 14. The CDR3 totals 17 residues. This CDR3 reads CASTLWTSGASRETQYF. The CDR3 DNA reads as TGTGCCAGCACCCTATGGACTAGCGGGGCCTCTAGGGAGACCCAGTACTTC. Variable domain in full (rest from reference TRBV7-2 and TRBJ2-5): GAGVSQSPSNKVTEKGKDVELRCDPISGHTALYWYRQSLGQGLEFLIYFQGNSAPDKSGLPSDRFSAERTGGSVSTLTIQRTQQEDSAVYLCASTLWTSGASRETQYFGPGTRLLVL.

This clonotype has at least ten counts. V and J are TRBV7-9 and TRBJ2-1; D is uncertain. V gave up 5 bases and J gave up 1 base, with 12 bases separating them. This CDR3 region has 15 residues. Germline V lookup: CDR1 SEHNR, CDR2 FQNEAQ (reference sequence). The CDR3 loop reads CASSTSSASYNEQFF. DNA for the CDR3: TGTGCCAGCAGCACCAGCTCGGCGTCCTACAATGAGCAGTTCTTC.

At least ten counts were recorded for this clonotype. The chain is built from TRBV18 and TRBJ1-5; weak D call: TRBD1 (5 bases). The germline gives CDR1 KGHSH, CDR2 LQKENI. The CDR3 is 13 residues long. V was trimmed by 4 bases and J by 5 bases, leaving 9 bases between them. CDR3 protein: CASSRGEYQPQHF. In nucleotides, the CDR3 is TGTGCCAGCTCACGGGGCGAGTATCAGCCCCAGCATTTT.

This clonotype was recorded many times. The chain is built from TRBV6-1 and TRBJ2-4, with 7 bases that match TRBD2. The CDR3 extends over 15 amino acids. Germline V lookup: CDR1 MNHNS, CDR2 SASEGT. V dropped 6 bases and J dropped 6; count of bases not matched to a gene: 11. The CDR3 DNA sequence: TGTGCCAGCAGAAGGGGAGGGCAGGGAGGAAACATTCAGTACTTC. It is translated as CASRRGGQGGNIQYF.

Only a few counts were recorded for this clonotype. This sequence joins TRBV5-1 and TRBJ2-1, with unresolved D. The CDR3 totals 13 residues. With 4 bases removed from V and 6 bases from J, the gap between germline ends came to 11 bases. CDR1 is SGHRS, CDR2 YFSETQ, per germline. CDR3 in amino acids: CASSQAWGNEQFF. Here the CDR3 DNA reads TGCGCCAGCAGCCAGGCCTGGGGCAATGAGCAGTTCTTC.

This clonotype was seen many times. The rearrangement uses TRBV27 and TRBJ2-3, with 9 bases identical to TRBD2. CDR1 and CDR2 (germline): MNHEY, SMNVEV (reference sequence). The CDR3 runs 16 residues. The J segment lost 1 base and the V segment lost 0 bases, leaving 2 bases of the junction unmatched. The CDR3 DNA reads TGTGCCAGCAGTTTATCTGCGGGAGGGGGCACAGATACGCAGTATTTT. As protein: CASSLSAGGGTDTQYF.

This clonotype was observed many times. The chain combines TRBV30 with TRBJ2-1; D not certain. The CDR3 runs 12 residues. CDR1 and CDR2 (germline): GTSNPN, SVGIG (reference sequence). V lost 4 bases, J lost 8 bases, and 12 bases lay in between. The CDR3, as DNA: TGTGCCTGGAAAAGGGATTTCGATGAGCAGTTCTTC. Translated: CAWKRDFDEQFF.

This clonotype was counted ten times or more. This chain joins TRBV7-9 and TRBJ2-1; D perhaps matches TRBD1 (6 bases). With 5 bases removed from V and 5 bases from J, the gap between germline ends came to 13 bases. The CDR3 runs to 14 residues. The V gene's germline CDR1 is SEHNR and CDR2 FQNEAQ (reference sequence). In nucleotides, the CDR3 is TGTGCCAGCAGCCCCCGGACAGTCAACAATGAGCAGTTCTTC. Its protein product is CASSPRTVNNEQFF.

The CDR3 DNA is TGTGCCAGCAGTTTCGGGAGAGACAATCAGCCCCAGCATTTT. It is translated as CASSFGRDNQPQHF. The rearrangement links TRBV12-3 or TRBV12-4 to TRBJ1-5; no clear D gene. This CDR3 is built from 14 residues. V lost 3 bases to trimming and J lost 3 bases, with 9 bases between them.

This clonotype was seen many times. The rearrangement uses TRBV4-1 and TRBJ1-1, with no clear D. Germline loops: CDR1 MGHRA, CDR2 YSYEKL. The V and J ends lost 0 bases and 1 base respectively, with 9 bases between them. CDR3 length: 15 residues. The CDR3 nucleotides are TGCGCCAGCAGCCAAGAAGGGCACGCGAACACTGAAGCTTTCTTT. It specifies CASSQEGHANTEAFF.